Presented here are 23 T cell receptor beta chains from one specimen sequenced in a study of cytomegalovirus exposure and HLA in healthy donors. PCR used 60 Vbeta primers and 13 Jbeta primers. Sequencing used immunoSEQ multiplex PCR; TCRdb keeps in-frame clones, though not all of them. The data show 150,000 to 200,000 clones, 65% to 70% seen once. Sample: PBMCs. These receptors all come from a man under 40 in good health and CMV-seropositive.

The DNA of the CDR3 is TGTGCCAGTAGTGGGGTAGGGGGGGTTGAAGCTTTCTTT. Translating gives CASSGVGGVEAFF. This chain connects TRBV19 to TRBJ1-1; TRBD1 might be the D (6 bases). This CDR3 has 13 amino acids. Germline assignment: CDR1 LNHDA and CDR2 SQIVND (reference sequence). Trimming took off 5 bases at V and 7 bases at J, with 14 bases between the two ends.

The rearrangement links TRBV28 to TRBJ1-5; D not certain. Germline lookup yields CDR1 MDHEN and CDR2 SYDVKM. Deletions cut 7 bases from V and 4 bases from J, with 11 bases between. This CDR3 spans 13 amino acids. DNA for the CDR3: TGTGCCAGCACCACTCCTGCGAATCAGCCCCAGCATTTT. The encoded protein is CASTTPANQPQHF.

A few counts support this clone. The rearrangement uses TRBV28 and TRBJ1-2, with D tentatively TRBD1 (5 bases). The CDR3 totals 15 residues. Germline assignment: CDR1 MDHEN and CDR2 SYDVKM. V was shortened by 8 bases and J by 4 bases, with 20 bases between the two germline ends. The CDR3 loop is CASGSGGTESYGYTF. CDR3 nucleotides: TGTGCCAGCGGGTCGGGGGGGACTGAGAGCTATGGCTACACCTTC.

The V gene is TRBV5-4, the J gene TRBJ2-3; the D is unclear. From germline, CDR1 is SGHNT and CDR2 YYREEE (reference sequence). This CDR3 is built from 13 residues. Trimming stripped 4 bases from V and 0 bases from J, with 6 bases between. CDR3 in amino acids: CASSQTSTDTQYF. The CDR3 nucleotides read TGTGCCAGCAGCCAAACTAGCACAGATACGCAGTATTTT.

This clone appeared a few times. The J gene is TRBJ2-5, the V gene TRBV28; 8 nucleotides align to TRBD2. The CDR3 contains 15 residues. Germline V gives CDR1 MDHEN, CDR2 SYDVKM. With V trimmed by 6 bases and J by 1 base, 7 bases remained unmatched. The CDR3 protein is CASRPGGDIQETQYF. CDR3 nucleotides: TGTGCCAGCAGACCCGGGGGGGATATCCAAGAGACCCAGTACTTC.

The genes are TRBV9 and TRBJ1-2, with D uncertain. Germline V gives CDR1 SGDLS, CDR2 YYNGEE. This CDR3 spans 15 amino acids. V shed 2 bases and J shed 4 bases, with 15 bases lying between them. CDR3 bases: TGTGCCAGCAGCGTTGCCGGGGAAGTAGGCTATGGCTACACCTTC. Residues: CASSVAGEVGYGYTF.

This clone was seen a handful of times. The chain employs TRBV9 and TRBJ2-1; TRBD2 matches 10 bases. V gave up 4 bases and J gave up 0 bases; unmatched junction bases: 7. This CDR3 has 17 residues. Germline loops: CDR1 SGDLS, CDR2 YYNGEE. The CDR3 DNA is TGTGCCAGCAGCCCCAGGTGGACTAGCGGCTCCTACAATGAGCAGTTCTTC. Translating it yields CASSPRWTSGSYNEQFF.

Notes on this clone: Other DNA sequences in the sample encode the same CDR3. The chain links TRBV7-9 to TRBJ2-7; 7 bases are shared with TRBD1. CDR3 size: 13 residues. The V segment lost 2 bases and the J segment 2 bases; nucleotides outside the gene matches: 0. Germline loops: CDR1 SEHNR, CDR2 FQNEAQ (reference sequence). The DNA of the CDR3 is TGTGCCAGCAGCTTACAGGGGGCCTACGAGCAGTACTTC. Protein product: CASSLQGAYEQYF. Combining the CDR3 with reference TRBV7-9 and TRBJ2-7 gives the whole variable domain DTGVSQNPRHKITKRGQNVTFRCDPISEHNRLYWYRQTLGQGPEFLTYFQNEAQLEKSRLLSDRFSAERPKGSFSTLEIQRTEQGDSAMYLCASSLQGAYEQYFGPGTRLTVT.

This clone was seen more than once but under ten times. The V call is TRBV9, the J call TRBJ2-2; D is possibly TRBD1 (6 bases). This CDR3 region has 14 residues. The germline gives CDR1 SGDLS, CDR2 YYNGEE. The V and J ends lost 3 bases and 6 bases respectively, with 12 bases between them. The CDR3: CASSGQGTAGELFF. CDR3 sequence (DNA): TGTGCCAGCAGCGGCCAGGGGACGGCCGGGGAGCTGTTTTTT.

There are a few counts of this clone. The chain has TRBV2 and TRBJ1-5, with D tentatively TRBD1 (6 bases). This CDR3 contains 12 residues. Germline CDR1 and CDR2: SNHLY and FYNNEI. Between the trimmed V and J ends, which lost 7 bases and 5 bases, there was a span of 9 bases. The CDR3 protein is CASKGDYQPQHF. The CDR3 DNA follows: TGTGCCAGCAAGGGGGATTATCAGCCCCAGCATTTT.

This clone was detected only once. This chain connects TRBV18 to TRBJ2-7; 8 bases are a match to TRBD1. The CDR3 totals 15 residues. Trimming removed 8 bases from V and 3 bases from J; junction bases left unmatched: 12. Germline CDR1 reads KGHSH; CDR2 reads LQKENI. This CDR3 is CASAESLDRDYEQYF. The CDR3 nucleotides read TGTGCCAGCGCCGAATCGTTGGACAGGGACTACGAGCAGTACTTC.

This clone occurred a few times. This chain links TRBV6-1 with TRBJ1-3, with 9 bases fitting TRBD1. J gave up 3 bases and V 3 bases, and 0 bases lay outside the gene matches. The germline V gene has CDR1 MNHNS and CDR2 SASEGT. The CDR3 has 14 residues. The CDR3 here is CASSEGQGGNTIYF. The CDR3 DNA follows: TGTGCCAGCAGTGAGGGACAGGGTGGAAACACCATATATTTT.

CDR3 sequence: CASSLALRDWITEAFF. Here the CDR3 DNA reads TGCGCCAGCAGCTTGGCCCTCAGGGATTGGATCACTGAAGCTTTCTTT. The chain carries TRBV5-1 and TRBJ1-1, with D perhaps matching TRBD1 (5 bases). Germline CDR1 reads SGHRS; CDR2 reads YFSETQ. Trimming took 0 bases from V and 4 from J, leaving 16 bases between them. This CDR3 is 16 amino acids long.

This clone was picked up one time. This chain uses TRBV5-5 with TRBJ1-1; the D is unclear. CDR3 length equals 15 residues. V was shortened by 0 bases and J by 5 bases, with 14 bases between the two germline ends. Germline V gene lookup returns CDR1 SGHKS and CDR2 YYEKEE (reference sequence). CDR3 region: CASSLGVVGGTEAFF. The CDR3, as DNA: TGTGCCAGCAGCTTGGGCGTGGTAGGAGGGACTGAAGCTTTCTTT. Drawing the rest from reference TRBV5-5 and TRBJ1-1, the complete variable domain is DAGVTQSPTHLIKTRGQQVTLRCSPISGHKSVSWYQQVLGQGPQFIFQYYEKEERGRGNFPDRFSARQFPNYSSELNVNALLLGDSALYLCASSLGVVGGTEAFFGQGTRLTVV.

The V and J genes are TRBV27 and TRBJ2-3; TRBD2 might be the D (7 bases). Trimming cost V 6 bases and J 1 base, with 14 bases left between them. Germline V lookup: CDR1 MNHEY, CDR2 SMNVEV (reference sequence). The CDR3 loop spans 15 amino acids. CDR3 DNA: TGTGCCAGCAGGCTGACGGGGGGCGGCACAGATACGCAGTATTTT. It codes for CASRLTGGGTDTQYF.

CDR3: CASSLEGVYNSPLHF. The CDR3 DNA reads TGCGCCAGCAGCTTGGAAGGGGTTTATAATTCACCCCTCCACTTT. The gene calls are TRBV5-1 and TRBJ1-6; weak D call: TRBD1 (5 bases). V was trimmed by 0 bases and J by 4 bases, leaving 8 bases between them. CDR1 is SGHRS and CDR2 is YFSETQ in the germline V gene. CDR3 length: 15 amino acids.

To note about this clone: Other DNA sequences in this sample translate to the same CDR3. The rearrangement links TRBV28 to TRBJ2-1; 11 positions agree with TRBD2. The V and J ends lost 3 bases and 6 bases, in that order; junction bases with no gene match: 1. CDR3 size: 14 residues. Germline CDR1 and CDR2: MDHEN and SYDVKM. In nucleotides, the CDR3 is TGTGCCAGCAGTTTTAGCGGGAGGGCCAATGAGCAGTTCTTC. Its protein is CASSFSGRANEQFF.

The chain recombines TRBV30 with TRBJ1-2, with a weak D call TRBD1 (5 bases). This CDR3 is built from 14 residues. The germline gives CDR1 GTSNPN, CDR2 SVGIG (reference sequence). The germline V and J ends were trimmed by 4 bases and 3 bases, with 15 bases remaining between them. The CDR3 DNA follows: TGTGCCTGGAACCGGGACTGGAGACACTATGGCTACACCTTC. It codes for CAWNRDWRHYGYTF.

This clone was picked up many times. The genes are TRBV4-1 and TRBJ2-3; 7 bases fit TRBD2. Germline V gives CDR1 MGHRA, CDR2 YSYEKL. CDR3 size: 16 residues. V was pared by 5 bases and J by 3 bases, with 11 bases of the junction left unmatched. The CDR3 DNA follows: TGCGCCAGCAGCGGTCCCGAGGGGCGGGGGACAGATACGCAGTATTTT. Encoded protein: CASSGPEGRGTDTQYF.

In its sample, this clone was seen a few times. V gene TRBV19 combines with J gene TRBJ2-2; D not resolved. Per the germline V gene, CDR1 is LNHDA and CDR2 is SQIVND (reference sequence). V was cut by 10 bases and J by 5 bases, with 17 bases left in between. This CDR3 has 14 amino acids. CDR3 DNA sequence: TGTGCCACCCACTCCCCTTGGGCGACCGGGGAGCTGTTTTTT. It is translated as CATHSPWATGELFF. Full variable domain (rest looked up from reference TRBV19 and TRBJ2-2): DGGITQSPKYLFRKEGQNVTLSCEQNLNHDAMYWYRQDPGQGLRLIYYSQIVNDFQKGDIAEGYSVSREKKESFPLTVTSAQKNPTAFYLCATHSPWATGELFFGEGSRLTVL.

Comment on this clone: A read error may produce the germline difference seen at one junction end. J is TRBJ2-7 and V is TRBV7-9, with a possible D match to TRBD1 (8 bases). Germline CDR1 and CDR2: SEHNR and FQNEAQ (reference sequence). The length of the CDR3 is 12 residues. CDR3 residues: CASSLQGGDSNF. As DNA, the CDR3 is TGTGCCAGCAGCCTACAGGGGGGGGACAGTAACTTC.

This clone turned up a few times. V is TRBV2 and J is TRBJ2-3; no clear D. The CDR3 is 15 amino acids. From germline, CDR1 is SNHLY and CDR2 FYNNEI. V lost 4 bases, J lost 1 base, and 12 bases lay in between. The DNA of the CDR3 is TGTGCCAGCAGTGCATCCGGTTCTGGCACAGATACGCAGTATTTT. It is translated as CASSASGSGTDTQYF.

As to this clone: Distinct nucleotide sequences in the sample also encode this CDR3. V and J are TRBV28 and TRBJ1-2, with TRBD1 matching over 11 bases. Germline trimming cut 4 bases from V and 3 bases from J; bases unmatched to any gene: 1. CDR3 length equals 14 residues. The germline V gene has CDR1 MDHEN and CDR2 SYDVKM. DNA for the CDR3: TGTGCCAGCAGTTCGGGACAGGGGGACTATGGCTACACCTTC. This sequence encodes CASSSGQGDYGYTF.